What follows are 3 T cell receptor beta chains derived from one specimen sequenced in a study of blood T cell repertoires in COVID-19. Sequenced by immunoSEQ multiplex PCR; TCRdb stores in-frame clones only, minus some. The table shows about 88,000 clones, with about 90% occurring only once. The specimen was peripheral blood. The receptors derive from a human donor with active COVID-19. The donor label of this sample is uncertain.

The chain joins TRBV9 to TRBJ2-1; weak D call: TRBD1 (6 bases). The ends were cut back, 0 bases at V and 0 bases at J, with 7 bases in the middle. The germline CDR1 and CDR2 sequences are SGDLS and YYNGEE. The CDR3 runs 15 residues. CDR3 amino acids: CASSVEDSSYNEQFF. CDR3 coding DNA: TGTGCCAGCAGCGTAGAGGACAGCTCCTACAATGAGCAGTTCTTC.

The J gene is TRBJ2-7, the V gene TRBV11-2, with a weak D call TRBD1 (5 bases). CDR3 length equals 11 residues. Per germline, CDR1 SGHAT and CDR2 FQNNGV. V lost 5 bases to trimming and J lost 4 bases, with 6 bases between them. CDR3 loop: CASSPGYEQYF. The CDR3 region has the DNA TGTGCCAGCAGCCCAGGGTACGAGCAGTACTTC.

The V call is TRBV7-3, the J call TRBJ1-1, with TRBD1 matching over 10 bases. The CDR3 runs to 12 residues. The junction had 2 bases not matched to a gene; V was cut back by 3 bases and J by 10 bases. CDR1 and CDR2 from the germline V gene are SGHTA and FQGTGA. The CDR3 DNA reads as TGTGCCAGCAGCTTGGGACAGGGGATAGCTTTCTTT. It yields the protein CASSLGQGIAFF. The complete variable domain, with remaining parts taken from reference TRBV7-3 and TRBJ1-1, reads GAGVSQTPSNKVTEKGKYVELRCDPISGHTALYWYRQSLGQGPEFLIYFQGTGAADDSGLPNDRFFAVRPEGSVSTLKIQRTERGDSAVYLCASSLGQGIAFFGQGTRLTVV.